These T cell receptor beta chains were read from a single sample in a study of shared clonotypes between healthy human individuals. This table comes from immunoSEQ multiplex PCR, and its TCRdb copy is limited to in-frame clones, with some not included. The sample yields roughly 2.4 million clones, approximately 94% seen once. The sample taken for sequencing was naive CD4+ T cells sorted from blood. The receptor set was obtained from a man between 18 and 29 years old in good health. Each CDR3 is given with its conserved first and last residue. D genes are given only for firm matches. Size tells how often a clone was seen (once, few, many) or the class of an expanded clone, and some rows leave it out.

TRBV9	-	TRBJ2-3	-	CASSVVGMAGKGTQYF	TGTGCCAGCAGCGTAGTGGGAATGGCAGGAAAGGGTACGCAGTATTTT
TRBV7-2	-	TRBJ2-2	-	CASSQEGSANTGELFF	TGTGCCAGCAGTCAGGAGGGGAGCGCGAACACCGGGGAGCTGTTTTTT
TRBV5-1	TRBD2	TRBJ2-3	-	CASSSTSGGRTDTQYF	TGCGCCAGCAGCTCGACTAGCGGGGGGCGCACAGATACGCAGTATTTT
TRBV28	-	TRBJ2-5	-	CASSLAGQRTQYF	TGTGCCAGCAGTTTGGCAGGGCAAAGGACCCAGTACTTC
TRBV4-1	-	TRBJ1-4	-	CASSQAVTEKLFF	TGCGCCAGCAGCCAAGCGGTAACAGAAAAACTGTTTTTT
TRBV12-2	-	TRBJ2-3	-	CASRLAYTEREASTDTQYF	TGTGCAAGTCGCTTAGCGTATACGGAGCGGGAGGCCTCCACAGATACGCAGTATTTT
TRBV7-2	TRBD1	TRBJ2-7	-	CASSPDRGPYEQYF	TGTGCCAGCAGCCCCGACAGGGGCCCCTACGAGCAGTACTTC
TRBV9	-	TRBJ1-3	once	CASSVDSSGNTIYF	TGTGCCAGCAGCGTGGACAGCTCTGGAAACACCATATATTTT
TRBV4-3	-	TRBJ2-5	-	CASSQGVTLQETQYF	TGCGCCAGCAGCCAAGGAGTTACTTTACAAGAGACCCAGTACTTC
TRBV6-1	-	TRBJ2-3	-	CASTSTDTQYF	TGTGCCAGCACTTCGACAGATACGCAGTATTTT
TRBV19	TRBD2	TRBJ2-7	-	CASSIGSGGNYEQYF	TGTGCCAGTAGTATCGGCAGCGGGGGGAACTACGAGCAGTACTTC
TRBV21-1	-	TRBJ2-7	-	CASPWELRIEQYF	TGTGCCAGCCCGTGGGAATTAAGGATCGAGCAGTACTTC
TRBV5-6	TRBD1	TRBJ2-7	once	CASSLPGQGYYEQYF	TGTGCCAGCAGCCTACCGGGACAGGGGTACTACGAGCAGTACTTC
TRBV6-6	-	TRBJ2-1	-	CASSYKKNEQFF	TGTGCCAGCAGTTACAAAAAAAATGAGCAGTTCTTC
TRBV6-5	-	TRBJ1-1	-	CASSYGQGMNTEAFF	TGTGCCAGCAGTTACGGGCAGGGCATGAACACTGAAGCTTTCTTT
TRBV4-1	-	TRBJ2-7	-	CASSQDAGMEQYF	TGCGCCAGCAGCCAAGATGCCGGGATGGAGCAGTACTTC
TRBV27	-	TRBJ2-2	-	CASSFHDGNTGELFF	TGTGCCAGCAGTTTTCACGACGGGAACACCGGGGAGCTGTTTTTT
TRBV6-4	TRBD2	TRBJ2-3	once	CASRRGVNTDTQYF	TGTGCCAGCAGGCGGGGGGTTAACACAGATACGCAGTATTTT
TRBV18	-	TRBJ2-7	-	CASSPRTGPDEQYF	TGTGCCAGCTCACCACGAACAGGACCTGACGAGCAGTACTTC
TRBV9	TRBD1	TRBJ1-1	-	CASSAGTGNTEAFF	TGTGCCAGCAGCGCCGGGACAGGTAATACTGAAGCTTTCTTT
TRBV7-2	-	TRBJ2-3	once	CASSLVAGVRDTQYF	TGTGCCAGCAGCTTAGTGGCCGGGGTACGGGATACGCAGTATTTT
TRBV7-3	TRBD1	TRBJ2-7	-	CASSLWTGDAYEQYF	TGTGCCAGCAGCCTATGGACAGGGGACGCCTACGAGCAGTACTTC
TRBV2	TRBD1	TRBJ1-2	-	CASSAPGRTGTDYGYTF	TGTGCCAGCAGCGCGCCCGGCCGAACCGGGACAGACTATGGCTACACCTTC
TRBV4-1	TRBD2	TRBJ2-3	-	CASSQSGSRGYTQYF	TGCGCCAGCAGCCAAAGCGGGAGTCGAGGTTATACGCAGTATTTT
TRBV6-1	TRBD1	TRBJ1-2	once	CASREDRGMGAYGYTF	TGTGCCAGCAGAGAAGACAGGGGGATGGGTGCCTATGGCTACACCTTC
TRBV5-1	-	TRBJ1-1	-	CASSRGPSALNTEAFF	TGCGCCAGCAGCCGAGGCCCCAGTGCTCTGAACACTGAAGCTTTCTTT
TRBV6-1	-	TRBJ1-1	-	CASSEQWVNTEAFF	TGTGCCAGCAGTGAACAGTGGGTCAACACTGAAGCTTTCTTT
TRBV9	-	TRBJ1-2	-	CASSVGDSFNYGYTF	TGTGCCAGCAGCGTAGGTGACAGCTTCAACTATGGCTACACCTTC
TRBV10-1	TRBD2	TRBJ2-1	-	CASSRGLAGNEQFF	TGCGCCTCCTCCCGGGGACTAGCGGGGAATGAGCAGTTCTTC
TRBV7-2	-	TRBJ1-6	-	CASSSDRYNSPLHF	TGTGCCAGCAGCTCGGACAGATATAATTCACCCCTCCACTTT
TRBV27	-	TRBJ2-7	once	CASSRPGQGIYEQYF	TGTGCCAGCAGTAGACCGGGACAAGGGATCTACGAGCAGTACTTC
TRBV28	-	TRBJ1-5	-	CASSRWNQPQHF	TGTGCCAGCAGCCGTTGGAATCAGCCCCAGCATTTT
TRBV5-5	-	TRBJ1-3	-	CASSRATGRSSGNTIYF	TGTGCCAGCAGCCGAGCAACAGGGAGAAGCTCTGGAAACACCATATATTTT